This T cell receptor (beta chain) originates from a study of blood T cell repertoires in COVID-19 (dated by TCRdb to between 2020 and 2021). Regarding the study in general: Samples covering the acute and convalescent phases of COVID-19 were provided by collaborators in the United States, Italy and Spain. The prospective study material was composed of cDNA or gDNA derived from T cells, B-cell-depleted T cells, or PBMCs. The repertoires were made available in a free public database intended to serve as a resource for research on the immune response to SARS-CoV-2. The samples were drawn from two sources: the first 160 participants of the ongoing ImmuneRACE study, and over 950 subjects contributed by 6 global collaborators. The sample metadata nearly always contained a de-identified subject ID, COVID-19 status, age in years and sex. Subjects who had been exposed to COVID-19, were actively infected with it, or had recovered from it provided the deeply sampled blood TCRbeta repertoires that made up the dataset. Where available, HLA class I and class II types were taken from metadata supplied by the sample provider and were not determined by assay-based typing.

Study-level results and caveats: How much clinical and demographic metadata was included differed by source and by participant, and the metadata was provided uncurated.

Via the germline V gene, CDR1 is SGHVS and CDR2 FQNEAQ. From its cysteine to its phenylalanine, the CDR3 spans 15 amino acids. The kept DNA is CDR3 alone, 45 bases in frame from the first base. The V end gives up 5 bases and the J end 0 bases, leaving 6 bases in the junction not matched to a gene. Concerning this clone itself: The specificity of this receptor is unknown. Base quality data are lacking; no much larger clone is found one base away.

The collaborating institutions used their own protocols to collect whole blood in K2EDTA tubes. For TCRbeta analysis, collaborators shipped samples as frozen whole blood, isolated PBMCs, or DNA extracted from either of those sample types. The immunoSEQ Assay, a bias-controlled multiplex PCR, was used to amplify TCRbeta CDR3 regions from genomic DNA. On the study's bioinformatics: The number of nucleated cells in each sample was estimated from the amplification of reference gene primers within the assay. To quantify the absolute abundance of each unique TCRbeta CDR3 rearrangement, sequence reads were collapsed and filtered. For each sample, productive Simpson clonality was calculated as the square root of Simpson's diversity index over productive rearrangements. TCRdb's version of the immuneACCESS table is confined to in-frame rearrangements and falls short of the full clone set. An unresolved V gene accounts for under half of the shortfall where checked; the remainder is of unknown origin. For V, J and clone size, that table is used; D and trimming come from the DNA. The sample yields about 58,000 clones; over 65% were counted once. Roughly 5.1% of the sample belongs to the ten largest clones.

This receptor was obtained from a man aged 35-49 years with active COVID-19. Sequenced: peripheral blood. Recombination linked TRBV7-8 to TRBJ2-5; 7 middle bases align to TRBD2. The CDR3 loop reads CASSERDAYQETQYF. The DNA sequence reads TGTGCCAGCAGCGAGCGGGATGCGTACCAAGAGACCCAGTACTTC. The CDR3, completed at both ends by the reference TRBV7-8 and TRBJ2-5 genes, gives the full variable domain GAGVSQSPRYKVAKRGQDVALRCDPISGHVSLFWYQQALGQGPEFLTYFQNEAQLDKSGLPSDRFFAERPEGSVSTLKIQRTQQEDSAVYLCASSERDAYQETQYFGPGTRLLVL.